The 29 T cell receptor beta chains given below trace back to one sample, sequenced in a study of T cell responses to AZD1222 COVID-19 vaccine. Profiled with immunoSEQ multiplex PCR; TCRdb holds only in-frame clones, not every one. The table lists 100,000 to 150,000 clones, around 88% of them singletons, with under 6.5% in the top ten. The material sequenced was peripheral blood, taken on day 0 of AZD1222 vaccination. The receptors were sampled from an adult in good health.

The gene calls are TRBV6-6 and TRBJ1-1, with D uncertain. This CDR3 comprises 12 residues. Germline CDR1 reads MNHNY; CDR2 reads SVGAGI (reference sequence). The V and J ends lost 5 bases and 5 bases respectively, with 9 bases between them. Here the CDR3 DNA reads TGTGCCAGCAGTAACGCGGGAACTGAAGCTTTCTTT. This sequence encodes CASSNAGTEAFF.

As concerns this clone: Relative to the germline gene, one junction end is altered; a read error may explain this. The chain carries TRBV6-5 and TRBJ1-3; 8 bases fit TRBD1. The length of the CDR3 is 15 residues. Per the germline V gene, CDR1 is MNHEY and CDR2 is SVGAGI. The CDR3 loop reads CASSYGQGSGSTIYF. As DNA, the CDR3 is TGTGCCAGCAGTTACGGACAGGGATCGGGAAGCACCATATATTTT.

The gene calls are TRBV3-1 (or the pseudogene TRBV3-2) and TRBJ1-1; 9 bases match TRBD1. V dropped 7 bases and J dropped 1; count of bases not matched to a gene: 7. The CDR3 contains 15 residues. CDR1 is LGHDT and CDR2 is YNNKEL in the germline V gene (reference sequence). CDR3 nucleotides: TGTGCCAGCAAAATACAGGGGGCAAGGAACACTGAAGCTTTCTTT. Translating gives CASKIQGARNTEAFF.

The chain couples TRBV11-2 to TRBJ1-3, with D unresolved. The CDR3 loop spans 15 amino acids. CDR1 SGHAT and CDR2 FQNNGV come from the germline V gene. Deletions cut 6 bases from V and 1 base from J, with 13 bases between. CDR3 coding DNA: TGTGCCAGCAGTCCTATGTCCGGGTCTGGAAACACCATATATTTT. Protein: CASSPMSGSGNTIYF.

The chain uses TRBV7-9 and TRBJ1-5; D gene unclear. V was clipped by 8 bases and J by 4 bases, with 18 bases between them. The CDR3 has 15 residues. The V gene's germline CDR1 is SEHNR and CDR2 FQNEAQ (reference sequence). CDR3 region: CASQNGELKNQPQHF. The CDR3 nucleotides are TGTGCCAGCCAGAATGGGGAATTGAAGAATCAGCCCCAGCATTTT.

The V gene is TRBV27, the J gene TRBJ2-3; 7 bases are a match to TRBD1. There are 15 residues in the CDR3. With 3 bases clipped from V and 4 bases from J, the junction kept 7 bases outside the gene matches. Germline V gene sequence: CDR1 MNHEY, CDR2 SMNVEV (reference sequence). CDR3 DNA sequence: TGTGCCAGCAGTTTCTCGGACAGGCGCGCAGATACGCAGTATTTT. As protein: CASSFSDRRADTQYF.

This chain connects TRBV7-2 to TRBJ1-2; D remains unclear. Trimming took 1 base from V and 0 from J, leaving 15 bases between them. This CDR3 spans 17 amino acids. Germline lookup yields CDR1 SGHTA and CDR2 FQGNSA. Here the CDR3 reads CASSLDISEGANYGYTF. The CDR3 bases are TGTGCCAGCAGCTTAGACATAAGCGAGGGAGCTAACTATGGCTACACCTTC.

V gene TRBV4-3 combines with J gene TRBJ2-3; no clear D gene. Germline V gene data show CDR1 as LGHNA and CDR2 as YSLEER. V was trimmed by 3 bases and J by 9 bases, leaving 13 bases between them. The CDR3 extends over 13 amino acids. The CDR3 sequence is CASSQGSGLTQYF. In DNA, the CDR3 is TGCGCCAGCAGCCAGGGGTCGGGCCTAACGCAGTATTTT.

The V gene is TRBV28, the J gene TRBJ1-4, with TRBD1 identical over 9 bases. After removal of 5 bases from V and 8 bases from J, the junction contained 9 bases not matched to a gene. Germline V gene data show CDR1 as MDHEN and CDR2 as SYDVKM. The CDR3 loop spans 15 amino acids. The CDR3 DNA follows: TGTGCCAGCAGTCTGGGACAGGGCGTTGGGGAAAAACTGTTTTTT. Translated, it gives CASSLGQGVGEKLFF.

The V gene is TRBV6-6, the J gene TRBJ2-1; 9 bases match TRBD1. CDR3 size: 15 residues. The germline V gene encodes CDR1 MNHNY and CDR2 SVGAGI (reference sequence). The trim removed 0 bases at V and 9 bases at J, leaving 6 bases unmatched. The CDR3 loop is CASSYSGQGGGEQFF. In DNA, the CDR3 is TGTGCCAGCAGTTACTCGGGACAGGGAGGAGGTGAGCAGTTCTTC.

V usage is TRBV28 and J usage is TRBJ1-5; D might be TRBD1 (5 bases). CDR1 is MDHEN, CDR2 SYDVKM, per germline. Trimming pared 6 bases from V and 7 bases from J, leaving 16 bases between. CDR3 size: 14 residues. The CDR3 DNA follows: TGTGCCAGCAGCCCGCAGGGTTCCAGACAGCCCCAGCATTTT. Amino acids: CASSPQGSRQPQHF.

The chain uses TRBV19 and TRBJ1-3; D unclear. Germline V lookup: CDR1 LNHDA, CDR2 SQIVND (reference sequence). The CDR3 sequence is 14 residues long. Trimming pared 7 bases from V and 2 bases from J, leaving 12 bases between. The DNA for the CDR3 is TGTGCCAGTACAAGGTCCGGGGCTGGAAACACCATATATTTT. Translated, it gives CASTRSGAGNTIYF.

The rearrangement links TRBV6-5 to TRBJ1-2, with TRBD1 matching 8 bases. CDR3 length equals 14 residues. The J segment lost 6 bases and the V segment lost 4 bases, leaving 7 bases of the junction unmatched. Germline lookup yields CDR1 MNHEY and CDR2 SVGAGI. The CDR3 spells CASSFRTGQHGYTF. CDR3 nucleotide sequence: TGTGCCAGCAGTTTTAGGACAGGGCAACATGGCTACACCTTC.

There are a few counts of this clone. V is TRBV27 and J is TRBJ1-4, with 8 bases fitting TRBD1. This CDR3 has 16 residues. With V trimmed by 5 bases and J by 8 bases, 13 bases remained unmatched. From germline, CDR1 is MNHEY and CDR2 SMNVEV (reference sequence). CDR3 protein: CASSRDRWDFREKLFF. CDR3 bases: TGTGCCAGCAGTAGGGACAGGTGGGATTTCAGGGAAAAACTGTTTTTT.

The chain links TRBV6-5 to TRBJ2-1; D is undetermined. This CDR3 has 15 residues. Trimming removed 8 bases at V and 0 bases at J, with 14 bases between. Per germline, CDR1 MNHEY and CDR2 SVGAGI. The CDR3 here is CASRPSSSSYNEQFF. CDR3 nucleotide sequence: TGTGCCAGCCGACCCAGTAGTAGCTCCTACAATGAGCAGTTCTTC.

This chain links TRBV5-1 with TRBJ2-1, with TRBD2 identical over 7 bases. This CDR3 comprises 15 residues. V shed 0 bases, J shed 2 bases, and the junction held 2 bases outside the gene matches. Germline V gene sequence: CDR1 SGHRS, CDR2 YFSETQ. CDR3 sequence: CASSLVAGAYNEQFF. The CDR3 DNA reads TGCGCCAGCAGCTTGGTTGCGGGGGCCTACAATGAGCAGTTCTTC.

The genes are TRBV5-4 and TRBJ2-2; D unclear. Germline values: CDR1 SGHNT, CDR2 YYREEE (reference sequence). Trimming shortened V by 5 bases and J by 4 bases, and 9 bases separated the two germline ends. This CDR3 spans 13 amino acids. This CDR3 is CASSYDLTGELFF. In nucleotides, the CDR3 is TGTGCCAGCAGTTACGACCTCACCGGGGAGCTGTTTTTT.

The V gene is TRBV3-1 (or the pseudogene TRBV3-2), the J gene TRBJ1-4; maybe TRBD1 (6 bases). From germline, CDR1 is LGHDT and CDR2 YNNKEL (reference sequence). The CDR3 loop spans 16 amino acids. Trimming left V 1 base short and J 9 bases short, with 18 bases between. The CDR3 nucleotides read TGTGCCAGCAGCCAAGCGTCCCACAGGGTGGGGAAAAAACTGTTTTTT. It encodes CASSQASHRVGKKLFF.

CDR3 sequence (DNA): TGTGCCAGCTCACCAAGGGACACCGGGCCGGAGACCCAGTACTTC. This gives the protein CASSPRDTGPETQYF. The rearrangement uses TRBV18 and TRBJ2-5; TRBD1 might be the D (6 bases). V lost 2 bases and J 5 bases, leaving 15 bases between the germline ends. Germline-derived CDR1 and CDR2 are KGHSH and LQKENI. The CDR3 is 15 residues long.

The chain joins TRBV27 to TRBJ1-1; D ambiguous. The germline V gene encodes CDR1 MNHEY and CDR2 SMNVEV (reference sequence). The CDR3 sequence is 13 residues long. V was clipped by 3 bases and J by 1 base, with 6 bases between them. In DNA form, the CDR3 reads TGTGCCAGCAGTTTGTATTGGAACACTGAAGCTTTCTTT. Amino acid sequence: CASSLYWNTEAFF.

In the case of this clone: Its ends do not fully match the called genes, so a read error is possible. The chain carries TRBV19 and TRBJ1-2; 7 bases fit TRBD1. CDR1 and CDR2 (germline): LNHDA, SQIVND (reference sequence). The CDR3 length is 14 residues. The CDR3 region is CTSSIGTANYGYTF. DNA for the CDR3: TGTACCAGTAGTATCGGGACAGCGAACTATGGCTACACCTTC.

This chain links TRBV13 with TRBJ2-2; D might be TRBD2 (5 bases). V lost 1 base to trimming and J lost 6 bases, with 9 bases between them. Germline values: CDR1 PRHDT, CDR2 FYEKMQ (reference sequence). The CDR3 is 14 amino acids. The CDR3: CASSLAGRAGELFF. For the CDR3, the DNA is TGTGCCAGCAGCTTAGCCGGGCGGGCCGGGGAGCTGTTTTTT.

This clone appeared once. This chain links TRBV7-3 with TRBJ2-2; D unclear. With 0 bases removed from V and 1 base from J, the gap between germline ends came to 3 bases. The CDR3 is 14 residues long. From germline, CDR1 is SGHTA and CDR2 FQGTGA. The CDR3 nucleotides are TGTGCCAGCAGCTTAACAGGGAACACCGGGGAGCTGTTTTTT. The encoded protein is CASSLTGNTGELFF.

This chain links TRBV25-1 with TRBJ1-2; 7 bases are a match to TRBD1. The CDR3 is 13 amino acids. The J segment lost 6 bases and the V segment lost 4 bases, leaving 5 bases of the junction unmatched. From germline, CDR1 is MGHDK and CDR2 SYGVNS. CDR3 residues: CASSGQGVDGYTF. In nucleotides, the CDR3 is TGTGCCAGCAGTGGTCAGGGGGTTGATGGCTACACCTTC.

This clone was recorded only once. The chain is built from TRBV5-8 and TRBJ1-5, with a possible D match to TRBD1 (5 bases). CDR1 SGHTS and CDR2 YDEGEE come from the germline V gene. The V and J ends lost 4 bases and 0 bases respectively, with 14 bases between them. This CDR3 is 16 amino acids long. CDR3 nucleotide sequence: TGTGCCAGCAGCGGCGGGACGGGTTATAGCAATCAGCCCCAGCATTTT. Translation: CASSGGTGYSNQPQHF.

The chain carries TRBV4-3 and TRBJ2-2; a possible D gene is TRBD2 (5 bases). The CDR3 totals 14 residues. Trimming shortened V by 0 bases and J by 4 bases, and 6 bases separated the two germline ends. Looked up from germline, CDR1 is LGHNA and CDR2 is YSLEER. As DNA, the CDR3 is TGCGCCAGCAGCCAAGATGAGGGCACCGGGGAGCTGTTTTTT. Residues: CASSQDEGTGELFF.

V and J are TRBV6-2 or TRBV6-3 and TRBJ2-2; D gene unclear. Trimming pared 2 bases from V and 1 base from J, leaving 8 bases between. The CDR3 is 15 amino acids. CDR1 and CDR2 (germline): MNHEY, SVGEGT. CDR3 residues: CASSYTTGNTGELFF. For the CDR3, the DNA is TGTGCCAGCAGTTACACGACGGGGAACACCGGGGAGCTGTTTTTT.

Regarding this clone: Other nucleotide sequences from this sample produce the same CDR3. The chain uses TRBV27 and TRBJ1-1; 7 positions match TRBD1. V dropped 3 bases and J dropped 5; count of bases not matched to a gene: 3. The CDR3 totals 13 residues. The germline V gene encodes CDR1 MNHEY and CDR2 SMNVEV (reference sequence). CDR3 DNA sequence: TGTGCCAGCAGTTTGGGCAGGGGGACTGAAGCTTTCTTT. It is translated as CASSLGRGTEAFF.

The chain recombines TRBV5-1 with TRBJ1-2; TRBD1 matches 8 bases. The V and J ends lost 0 bases and 8 bases, in that order; junction bases with no gene match: 9. CDR1 and CDR2 from the germline V gene are SGHRS and YFSETQ. The CDR3 runs to 15 residues. The CDR3 loop reads CASSLGGPTGEGYTF. CDR3 bases: TGCGCCAGCAGCTTGGGGGGACCGACAGGGGAGGGCTACACCTTC.